This TCR beta chain was obtained from a study of shared clonotypes between healthy human individuals. The study's findings and limits: Across subsets, estimated richness was generally greater for naive than for memory populations. Tissues were not sampled, only blood, and their repertoires likely differ. It was observed that roughly 4.8% of naive CD4 clonotypes were shared across a handful of donors.

Trimming stripped 6 bases from V and 0 bases from J, with 12 bases between. CDR1 and CDR2 (germline): MNHEY, SVGAGI. The CDR3 covers 14 residues. Sequencing used immunoSEQ multiplex PCR; TCRdb keeps in-frame clones, though not all of them. The sample contains 500,000 to 550,000 clones, about 96% of which appear only once. On this clone itself: Its cognate antigen is unknown.

The specimen sequenced was naive CD4+ T cells sorted from blood. Subset denoted: CD45RA+ positively selected. The TCR comes from a woman in her twenties or thirties in good health. This chain uses TRBV6-5 with TRBJ2-7; tentative D call: TRBD2 (6 bases). The CDR3 bases are TGTGCCAGCAGACCGGGACTCTTCTCCTACGAGCAGTACTTC. Translating it yields CASRPGLFSYEQYF.